The rows below give T cell receptor beta chains drawn from one sample of a study of cytomegalovirus exposure and HLA in healthy donors. The table came from immunoSEQ multiplex PCR; TCRdb's copy has only in-frame clones and leaves some out. The sample records some 200,000 clones, roughly 80% being singletons. The sample consisted of PBMCs. These receptors originate from a female donor in good health and CMV-seronegative. Both conserved end residues are part of each CDR3. A D gene is named only where the DNA matches it firmly. Size values are once, few and many counts, or a class for expanded clones, and some rows have none.

clone_size	v_call	j_call	d_call	cdr3_aa	cdr3_nt
.	TRBV7-3	TRBJ2-7	TRBD2	CASSPAPASGGATYEQYF	TGTGCCAGCAGCCCCGCTCCCGCTAGCGGGGGGGCAACCTACGAGCAGTACTTC
few	TRBV5-4	TRBJ2-3	TRBD2	CASSSGLAGAYDRNTQYF	TGTGCCAGCAGCTCCGGACTAGCGGGGGCCTACGATCGCAATACGCAGTATTTT
.	TRBV20-1	TRBJ1-2	.	CSAARGGGYTF	TGCAGTGCAGCCAGGGGTGGTGGCTACACCTTC
few	TRBV10-1	TRBJ1-5	.	CASSEKGGNQPQHF	TGCGCCAGCAGTGAGAAGGGGGGCAATCAGCCCCAGCATTTT
.	TRBV19	TRBJ1-4	TRBD1	CASTIQGANEKLFF	TGTGCCAGTACCATACAGGGGGCTAATGAAAAACTGTTTTTT
.	TRBV7-9	TRBJ1-1	.	CASSLAIGGKTEAFF	TGTGCCAGCAGCTTAGCGATAGGGGGTAAGACTGAAGCTTTCTTT
.	TRBV7-3	TRBJ2-7	TRBD2	CASSLSIPSGSHEQYF	TGTGCCAGCAGCTTAAGTATCCCTAGCGGGAGCCACGAGCAGTACTTC
.	TRBV18	TRBJ2-5	TRBD1	CASSPPTGDGTQYF	TGTGCCAGCTCACCACCGACAGGGGATGGGACCCAGTACTTC
once	TRBV5-1	TRBJ1-1	TRBD1	CASSSQGADTEAFF	TGCGCCAGCAGCTCACAGGGGGCCGACACTGAAGCTTTCTTT
.	TRBV19	TRBJ1-6	.	CASRVKGVNSPLHF	TGTGCCAGTAGGGTCAAGGGAGTGAATTCACCCCTCCACTTT
.	TRBV5-5	TRBJ1-1	.	CASSLIPPGNTEAFF	TGTGCCAGCAGCTTGATTCCCCCGGGGAACACTGAAGCTTTCTTT
.	TRBV2	TRBJ1-4	.	CASNGLPGEKLFF	TGTGCCAGCAATGGGTTGCCGGGTGAAAAACTGTTTTTT
.	TRBV4-1	TRBJ1-2	.	CASSQDVAVNYGYTF	TGCGCCAGCAGCCAAGATGTGGCCGTAAACTATGGCTACACCTTC
.	TRBV19	TRBJ2-5	.	CASAREGGPKTQYF	TGTGCCAGTGCGAGGGAGGGGGGGCCGAAGACCCAGTACTTC
once	TRBV14	TRBJ1-1	TRBD1	CASSQDRFEKGAFWDTEAFF	TGTGCCAGCAGCCAAGATCGATTTGAGAAGGGGGCATTTTGGGACACTGAAGCTTTCTTT
.	TRBV11-2	TRBJ1-1	TRBD1	CASSLADRGNTEAFF	TGTGCCAGCAGCTTAGCGGACAGGGGCAACACTGAAGCTTTCTTT
.	TRBV6-5	TRBJ1-5	.	CASSYGRDLGAQHF	TGTGCCAGCAGTTACGGGCGGGATCTAGGGGCCCAGCATTTT
.	TRBV7-2	TRBJ1-4	TRBD1	CASSRDRSNEKLFF	TGTGCCAGCAGCCGGGACAGGAGTAATGAAAAACTGTTTTTT
.	TRBV5-1	TRBJ2-7	.	CASSWDALQGEWPSYEQYF	TGCGCCAGCAGCTGGGATGCATTACAGGGAGAATGGCCCTCCTACGAGCAGTACTTC
.	TRBV5-1	TRBJ2-1	TRBD1	CASSLGQGLNEQFF	TGCGCCAGCAGCTTGGGACAGGGGTTGAATGAGCAGTTCTTC
.	TRBV5-1	TRBJ2-7	.	CASSPGTGVREQYF	TGCGCCAGCAGTCCCGGGACGGGGGTTCGCGAGCAGTACTTC
.	TRBV7-6	TRBJ2-5	TRBD1	CASSLGTGGQETQYF	TGTGCCAGCAGCTTAGGGACAGGGGGCCAAGAGACCCAGTACTTC
.	TRBV30	TRBJ2-7	.	CAWSGAGPYEQYF	TGTGCCTGGAGTGGAGCGGGCCCCTACGAGCAGTACTTC
.	TRBV7-8	TRBJ2-7	.	CASIYQRDKGDYEQYF	TGTGCCAGCATCTACCAACGGGACAAGGGAGACTACGAGCAGTACTTC
once	TRBV7-9	TRBJ2-2	.	CASSRGQPNTGELFF	TGTGCCAGCAGTCGTGGACAGCCTAACACCGGGGAGCTGTTTTTT
few	TRBV4-1	TRBJ2-3	.	CASSQVFTADTQYF	TGCGCCAGCAGCCAAGTTTTTACTGCAGATACGCAGTATTTT
.	TRBV2	TRBJ1-6	TRBD1	CASSRDRVDGNSPLHF	TGTGCCAGCAGCCGGGACAGGGTCGATGGGAATTCACCCCTCCACTTT